This T cell receptor beta chain derives from a study of OX40 agonist ivuxolimab in advanced cancers. Study-level information: A partial response was reached by three patients: one with hepatocellular carcinoma and two with cutaneous melanoma.

Repertoires were generated with immunoSEQ multiplex PCR, while TCRdb's copy carries only in-frame clones and drops some. The data show about 100,000 clones, around 91% seen once. J was trimmed by 5 bases and V by 6 bases; bases with no gene match: 11. Germline loops: CDR1 SGHRS, CDR2 YFSETQ. This CDR3 is 15 amino acids long. Study conclusions and caveats: At 0.1 to 3.0 mg/kg and by week 6, clonal expansion occurred in CD4+ and CD8+ blood T cells. Normalized T-cell clonal expansion was also low in some nonresponders.

Regarding this clone: Its antigen is currently unknown.

This TCR was sampled from an adult with an advanced solid tumor such as melanoma, head and neck, liver or kidney cancer. This specimen was CD4+ or CD8+ T cells sorted from blood, taken in a trial of the OX40 agonist ivuxolimab. The V call is TRBV5-1, the J call TRBJ2-1; TRBD2 agrees at 7 bases. The CDR3 nucleotides read TGCGCCAGCAAGGTTGGTGCGGGGGATAACAATGAGCAGTTCTTC. Its translation: CASKVGAGDNNEQFF. The full variable domain, rest sourced from reference TRBV5-1 and TRBJ2-1, is KAGVTQTPRYLIKTRGQQVTLSCSPISGHRSVSWYQQTPGQGLQFLFEYFSETQRNKGNFPGRFSGRQFSNSRSEMNVSTLELGDSALYLCASKVGAGDNNEQFFGPGTRLTVL.